The 30 T cell receptor beta chains reported below all come from one sample, sequenced in a study of T cell responses to AZD1222 COVID-19 vaccine. Data came from immunoSEQ multiplex PCR; TCRdb stores just in-frame clones and leaves some out. In the table there are 30,000 to 35,000 clones, 78% of which are singletons. Sequenced material: peripheral blood, taken 28 days after the second AZD1222 dose. These receptor sequences come from an adult who received the AZD1222 COVID-19 vaccine.

The chain links TRBV18 to TRBJ1-1, with 9 bases lining up with TRBD1. Per the germline V gene, CDR1 is KGHSH and CDR2 is LQKENI. The CDR3 is made up of 15 amino acids. J gave up 6 bases and V 3 bases, and 8 bases lay outside the gene matches. The CDR3 bases are TGTGCCAGCTCACCGTACCGGGACAGGGTGGCTGAAGCTTTCTTT. Translation gives CASSPYRDRVAEAFF.

Comment on this clone: Other DNA sequences in this sample translate to the same CDR3. This chain uses TRBV5-4 with TRBJ1-4; D possibly corresponds to TRBD1 (5 bases). The germline gives CDR1 SGHNT, CDR2 YYREEE (reference sequence). The CDR3 extends over 15 amino acids. V was shortened by 4 bases and J by 0 bases, with 10 bases between the two germline ends. The CDR3 region has the DNA TGTGCCAGCAGCCTCGACAGTGCAACTAATGAAAAACTGTTTTTT. Translated, it gives CASSLDSATNEKLFF.

CDR3: CASSLASGSGAQETQYF. DNA for the CDR3: TGTGCCAGCAGCTTGGCGTCGGGCAGTGGGGCACAAGAGACCCAGTACTTC. The chain joins TRBV5-6 to TRBJ2-5, with D possibly being TRBD1 (5 bases). Germline CDR1 SGHDT, CDR2 YYEEEE. The CDR3 is 17 amino acids. V lost 0 bases to trimming and J lost 2 bases, with 17 bases between them.

This clone was found a few times. J is TRBJ1-1 and V is TRBV6-4, with D unclear. The V gene lost 6 bases and the J gene lost 1 base, with 9 bases spanning the gap. The CDR3 totals 13 residues. Germline V CDR1 and CDR2: MRHNA, SNTAGT. CDR3 DNA: TGTGCCAGCAGCGTCGACTGGAACACTGAAGCTTTCTTT. Translation gives CASSVDWNTEAFF.

J is TRBJ2-3 and V is TRBV5-1, with 8 positions matching TRBD2. The CDR3 has 16 residues. V trimming: 4 bases; J trimming: 6 bases; junction bases outside the gene matches: 13. Looked up from germline, CDR1 is SGHRS and CDR2 is YFSETQ. The CDR3 nucleotides read TGCGCCAGCAGCCCCCGGCCCGGTAGCGGGGTGGATACGCAGTATTTT. Its protein is CASSPRPGSGVDTQYF. Full variable domain (outside the CDR3, taken from reference TRBV5-1 and TRBJ2-3): KAGVTQTPRYLIKTRGQQVTLSCSPISGHRSVSWYQQTPGQGLQFLFEYFSETQRNKGNFPGRFSGRQFSNSRSEMNVSTLELGDSALYLCASSPRPGSGVDTQYFGPGTRLTVL.

The chain uses TRBV18 and TRBJ2-7, with 7 positions matching TRBD2. V shed 3 bases, J shed 1 base, and the junction held 12 bases outside the gene matches. Germline V gene data show CDR1 as KGHSH and CDR2 as LQKENI. The CDR3 runs to 17 residues. CDR3 region: CASSPRGRDYNSYEQYF. Here the CDR3 DNA reads TGTGCCAGCTCACCGCGAGGACGGGACTACAATTCCTACGAGCAGTACTTC. Supplemented by reference TRBV18 and TRBJ2-7, the full variable domain reads NAGVMQNPRHLVRRRGQEARLRCSPMKGHSHVYWYRQLPEEGLKFMVYLQKENIIDESGMPKERFSAEFPKEGPSILRIQQVVRGDSAAYFCASSPRGRDYNSYEQYFGPGTRLTVT.

The V gene is TRBV19, the J gene TRBJ2-1, with D possibly being TRBD1 (5 bases). V dropped 7 bases and J dropped 3 bases, with 19 bases sitting between them. The CDR3 spans 16 residues. The germline gives CDR1 LNHDA, CDR2 SQIVND (reference sequence). Written as DNA, the CDR3 is TGTGCCAGTACCATAAGGGGCGCTATCGGCTACAATGAGCAGTTCTTC. Its translation is CASTIRGAIGYNEQFF.

The chain combines TRBV7-9 with TRBJ1-2; TRBD1 matches at 8 bases. V shed 5 bases, J shed 10 bases, and the junction held 12 bases outside the gene matches. The CDR3 consists of 14 residues. CDR1 is SEHNR and CDR2 is FQNEAQ in the germline V gene (reference sequence). The CDR3 region is CASSTNRGLDSYTF. CDR3 coding DNA: TGTGCCAGCAGCACAAACAGGGGGTTGGACTCCTACACCTTC.

The chain combines TRBV18 with TRBJ2-5, with TRBD2 as a possible D gene (6 bases). Germline CDR1 is KGHSH and CDR2 is LQKENI. This CDR3 has 14 amino acids. V was cut by 6 bases and J by 4 bases, with 15 bases left in between. CDR3 loop: CASSRGGTGETQYF. As DNA, the CDR3 is TGTGCCAGCTCGAGAGGAGGGACGGGAGAGACCCAGTACTTC.

The V gene is TRBV5-1, the J gene TRBJ1-4; possible D gene TRBD1, 5 bases. Germline assignment: CDR1 SGHRS and CDR2 YFSETQ. This CDR3 is built from 15 residues. V shed 0 bases and J shed 5 bases, with 11 bases lying between them. CDR3 in DNA: TGCGCCAGCAGCTTGGCCTTGACAGAAAATGAAAAACTGTTTTTT. It is translated as CASSLALTENEKLFF.

The chain uses TRBV29-1 and TRBJ1-3; 9 bases map to TRBD1. Losses at the gene ends were 7 bases for V and 6 bases for J; bases not matched to a gene: 7. The CDR3 is made up of 13 amino acids. Germline loops: CDR1 SQVTM, CDR2 ANQGSEA. CDR3 sequence (DNA): TGCAGCGCTGAGACAGGGGGTTTAAACACCATATATTTT. This translates into CSAETGGLNTIYF.

The genes are TRBV7-3 and TRBJ2-3, with D possibly being TRBD1 or TRBD2 (5 bases each). Germline V CDR1 and CDR2: SGHTA, FQGTGA. The V gene lost 3 bases and the J gene lost 6 bases, with 7 bases spanning the gap. This CDR3 spans 12 amino acids. CDR3 in DNA: TGTGCCAGCAGCTTCGGGACGGATACGCAGTATTTT. This encodes CASSFGTDTQYF.

The V call is TRBV3-1 (or the pseudogene TRBV3-2), the J call TRBJ1-2; 11 nucleotides line up with TRBD1. J gave up 5 bases and V 4 bases, and 6 bases lay outside the gene matches. Germline-derived CDR1 and CDR2 are LGHDT and YNNKEL (reference sequence). This CDR3 contains 15 residues. The CDR3 sequence is CASSPRGDRGYGYTF. CDR3 in DNA: TGTGCCAGCAGCCCAAGGGGGGACAGGGGGTATGGCTACACCTTC.

The chain uses TRBV15 and TRBJ1-4; a weak D match, TRBD1 (6 bases). Germline V gives CDR1 LNHNV, CDR2 YYDKDF (reference sequence). Trimming removed 3 bases from V and 7 bases from J, with 15 bases in between. The CDR3 contains 15 residues. The CDR3 protein is CATSRTGEIVEKLFF. In DNA, the CDR3 is TGTGCCACCAGCAGGACAGGCGAGATAGTTGAAAAACTGTTTTTT. The full variable domain, rest sourced from reference TRBV15 and TRBJ1-4, is DAMVIQNPRYQVTQFGKPVTLSCSQTLNHNVMYWYQQKSSQAPKLLFHYYDKDFNNEADTPDNFQSRRPNTSFCFLDIRSPGLGDTAMYLCATSRTGEIVEKLFFGSGTQLSVL.

This clone has just a few counts. This chain links TRBV11-2 with TRBJ2-7; 9 bases line up with TRBD1. J was trimmed by 6 bases and V by 10 bases; bases with no gene match: 7. Germline CDR1 reads SGHAT; CDR2 reads FQNNGV. This CDR3 region has 12 residues. The CDR3 coding sequence is TGTGCCACCCGGGACAGGGTCTCCGAGCAGTACTTC. It codes for CATRDRVSEQYF.

The chain is built from TRBV5-1 and TRBJ2-5; TRBD2 is a possible D gene (5 bases). The CDR3 runs to 14 residues. Germline assignment: CDR1 SGHRS and CDR2 YFSETQ. The V end was cut by 3 bases, the J end by 1 base, with 10 bases between. CDR3 sequence reads: CASSSQLGQETQYF. DNA of the CDR3: TGCGCCAGCAGCTCTCAACTAGGCCAAGAGACCCAGTACTTC.

The chain links TRBV12-3 or TRBV12-4 to TRBJ2-2, with no clear D. CDR3 length: 12 residues. Deletions cut 6 bases from V and 6 bases from J, with 8 bases between. In nucleotides, the CDR3 is TGTGCCAGCAGATTCGGATCCGGGGAGCTGTTTTTT. Its translation: CASRFGSGELFF.

The sample holds one count of this clone. V usage is TRBV25-1 and J usage is TRBJ2-3, with a possible D match to TRBD1 (5 bases). Trimming left V 0 bases short and J 6 bases short, with 13 bases between. Germline CDR1 MGHDK, CDR2 SYGVNS. This CDR3 region has 15 residues. This CDR3 reads CASSEYSGPGDTQYF. The CDR3 coding sequence is TGTGCCAGCAGTGAATATTCAGGGCCTGGGGATACGCAGTATTTT.

The V gene is TRBV5-4, the J gene TRBJ1-2; the D is unclear. The CDR3 covers 14 residues. V gave up 0 bases and J gave up 8 bases, with 14 bases separating them. Germline V CDR1 and CDR2: SGHNT, YYREEE (reference sequence). In DNA, the CDR3 is TGTGCCAGCAGCTTGGGGTCGGACGGTAGAGGCTACACCTTC. Its protein product is CASSLGSDGRGYTF.

The chain uses TRBV7-2 and TRBJ2-5; perhaps TRBD2 as D (6 bases). From germline, CDR1 is SGHTA and CDR2 FQGNSA. CDR3 length: 14 amino acids. V dropped 4 bases and J dropped 5 bases, with 14 bases sitting between them. As DNA, the CDR3 is TGTGCCAGCAGCTACTTCGGGAGAGGCGAGACCCAGTACTTC. Its translation: CASSYFGRGETQYF.

Here the CDR3 DNA reads TGTGCCAGCAGTTCGTCCCCCAGGGGGCGATCTGACGGCTACACCTTC. The encoded protein is CASSSSPRGRSDGYTF. The chain carries TRBV28 and TRBJ1-2, with 8 bases aligning to TRBD1. The germline CDR1 and CDR2 sequences are MDHEN and SYDVKM. Unmatched junction bases numbered 15, after V lost 4 bases and J lost 8 bases. This CDR3 spans 16 amino acids.

The V and J genes are TRBV3-1 (or the pseudogene TRBV3-2) and TRBJ1-2, with D unresolved. Germline-derived CDR1 and CDR2 are LGHDT and YNNKEL (reference sequence). This CDR3 spans 11 amino acids. Trimming stripped 2 bases from V and 4 bases from J, with 2 bases between. The CDR3 nucleotides are TGTGCCAGCAGCCAACTCTATGGCTACACCTTC. It is translated as CASSQLYGYTF.

The chain links TRBV19 to TRBJ2-1, with D perhaps TRBD2 (5 bases). Germline CDR1 and CDR2: LNHDA and SQIVND (reference sequence). V lost 6 bases and J 0 bases, leaving 18 bases between the germline ends. CDR3 length: 17 residues. The CDR3 spells CASSNPGVASSYNEQFF. DNA for the CDR3: TGTGCCAGTAGCAACCCCGGGGTAGCGAGCTCCTACAATGAGCAGTTCTTC.

The V and J genes are TRBV5-6 and TRBJ2-1, with D uncertain. Germline-derived CDR1 and CDR2 are SGHDT and YYEEEE. V gave up 4 bases and J gave up 8 bases, with 13 bases separating them. The CDR3 is made up of 13 amino acids. The CDR3 DNA reads TGTGCCAGCAGCGTATGGGGATTCCATGAGCAGTTCTTC. Its protein product is CASSVWGFHEQFF.

V gene TRBV19 combines with J gene TRBJ1-3; D uncertain. This CDR3 spans 11 amino acids. CDR1 is LNHDA, CDR2 SQIVND, per germline (reference sequence). The CDR3, as DNA: TGTGCAACGGAGGATGGAAACACCATATATTTT. Translated, it gives CATEDGNTIYF.

This clone was detected only once. The J gene is TRBJ2-1, the V gene TRBV24-1, with 10 bases matching TRBD2. V shed 4 bases and J 7 bases; nucleotides not matched to a gene: 9. Germline assignment: CDR1 KGHDR and CDR2 SFDVKD. This CDR3 is built from 16 residues. This CDR3 reads CATSDEAGGLLNEQFF. Here the CDR3 DNA reads TGTGCCACCAGTGACGAAGCGGGAGGGTTATTAAATGAGCAGTTCTTC.

The chain combines TRBV27 with TRBJ1-5, with 12 bases aligning to TRBD1. Germline CDR1 is MNHEY and CDR2 is SMNVEV (reference sequence). Germline trimming cut 8 bases from V and 7 bases from J; bases unmatched to any gene: 12. The CDR3 is 16 residues long. The CDR3 sequence: CASGVLGTGGRQPQHF. The DNA of the CDR3 is TGTGCCAGCGGCGTCTTGGGGACAGGGGGCAGACAGCCCCAGCATTTT.

The chain is built from TRBV12-3 or TRBV12-4 and TRBJ2-3; tentatively, D is TRBD1 or TRBD2 (5 bases each). The CDR3 totals 12 residues. V gave up 6 bases and J gave up 7 bases, with 11 bases separating them. Written as DNA, the CDR3 is TGTGCCAGCAGCCCCGAGGGGTATACGCAGTATTTT. Its protein is CASSPEGYTQYF.

This rearrangement joins TRBV27 to TRBJ1-5; TRBD1 aligns across 8 bases. CDR3 length: 14 amino acids. V shed 5 bases and J 2 bases; nucleotides not matched to a gene: 2. Per the germline V gene, CDR1 is MNHEY and CDR2 is SMNVEV (reference sequence). The CDR3: CASSKGQGNQPQHF. CDR3 sequence (DNA): TGTGCCAGCAGTAAGGGACAGGGCAATCAGCCCCAGCATTTT.

In DNA form, the CDR3 reads TGCGCCAGCAGCTTGGCCGCGGACAGGACACAATCACCCCTCCACTTT. Translation gives CASSLAADRTQSPLHF. The V gene is TRBV5-1, the J gene TRBJ1-6; 7 positions match TRBD1. This CDR3 comprises 16 residues. Trimming removed 0 bases from V and 10 bases from J; junction bases left unmatched: 10. Germline values: CDR1 SGHRS, CDR2 YFSETQ. Supplemented by reference TRBV5-1 and TRBJ1-6, the full variable domain reads KAGVTQTPRYLIKTRGQQVTLSCSPISGHRSVSWYQQTPGQGLQFLFEYFSETQRNKGNFPGRFSGRQFSNSRSEMNVSTLELGDSALYLCASSLAADRTQSPLHFGNGTRLTVT.